The 24 T cell receptor beta chains reported below all come from one sample, sequenced in a study of follicular helper T cells after annual influenza vaccination. Profiled with immunoSEQ multiplex PCR; TCRdb holds only in-frame clones, not every one. Among some 30,000 clones listed, more than 80% were seen once. Time point given: 2014-2015 season, pre-vaccination. The sample consisted of CXCR5+ CD38- circulating T follicular helper cells from blood, taken on the day of influenza vaccination. Subset denoted: circulating Tfh, non-naive CD4+CXCR5+PD-1+ (ICOS+CD38+ or ICOS-CD38-). These receptors were taken from an adult who received the influenza vaccine.

V and J are TRBV28 and TRBJ1-2, with D perhaps matching TRBD1 (5 bases). This CDR3 spans 15 amino acids. The V end was cut by 5 bases, the J end by 4 bases, with 17 bases between. Germline lookup yields CDR1 MDHEN and CDR2 SYDVKM. This CDR3 is CASSRPATVTYGYTF. Here the CDR3 DNA reads TGTGCCAGCAGTCGCCCGGCGACAGTGACCTATGGCTACACCTTC.

The V and J genes are TRBV29-1 and TRBJ2-3, with D possibly matching TRBD2 (6 bases). The CDR3 is 14 residues long. Germline values: CDR1 SQVTM, CDR2 ANQGSEA. Trimming cost V 6 bases and J 3 bases, with 16 bases left between them. CDR3 residues: CSVTGLRSTDTQYF. CDR3 sequence (DNA): TGCAGCGTGACGGGACTTAGATCGACAGATACGCAGTATTTT.

This clone is a singleton in its sample. The chain uses TRBV9 and TRBJ1-1; 8 nucleotides line up with TRBD1. Germline values: CDR1 SGDLS, CDR2 YYNGEE. The V and J ends lost 3 bases and 2 bases, in that order; junction bases with no gene match: 6. This CDR3 has 15 residues. Here the CDR3 DNA reads TGTGCCAGCAGCGCACGGGACAGGCATAACACTGAAGCTTTCTTT. This sequence encodes CASSARDRHNTEAFF.

Remarks on this clone: At one end the junction does not follow the germline gene, possibly because of a read error. Other DNA sequences in the same sample also yield this CDR3. J is TRBJ2-5 and V is TRBV11-2, with TRBD1 identical over 11 bases. The germline V gene has CDR1 SGHAT and CDR2 FQNNGV. The CDR3 totals 16 residues. The CDR3 protein is CASSLEGTGGRETQYF. For the CDR3, the DNA is TGTGCCAGTAGCTTAGAAGGGACAGGGGGACGCGAGACCCAGTACTTC.

The chain carries TRBV6-1 and TRBJ1-5, with TRBD1 matching 8 bases. The CDR3 totals 15 residues. V dropped 6 bases and J dropped 3; count of bases not matched to a gene: 7. In germline, CDR1 is MNHNS, CDR2 SASEGT. CDR3 nucleotides: TGTGCCAGCAGGGGAGACAGGGGAGACAATCAGCCCCAGCATTTT. This encodes CASRGDRGDNQPQHF.

DNA for the CDR3: TGTGCCAGCAGTCGCTACAGGGAGAAGAATGAGCAGTTCTTC. Protein sequence: CASSRYREKNEQFF. V usage is TRBV6-1 and J usage is TRBJ2-1; perhaps TRBD1 as D (6 bases). Trimming pared 5 bases from V and 7 bases from J, leaving 15 bases between. This CDR3 is 14 amino acids long. CDR1 and CDR2 from the germline V gene are MNHNS and SASEGT.

J is TRBJ1-4 and V is TRBV5-6, with D unresolved. CDR1 and CDR2 from the germline V gene are SGHDT and YYEEEE. V was pared by 4 bases and J by 5 bases, with 9 bases between. The CDR3 extends over 13 amino acids. The CDR3 DNA reads TGTGCCAGCAGCCTACGGAGGAATGAAAAACTGTTTTTT. This sequence encodes CASSLRRNEKLFF.

V usage is TRBV21-1 and J usage is TRBJ2-6; the table gives TRBD1 as D, unverified against the DNA. TRBV21-1 is reported as a pseudogene. The CDR3 covers 16 residues. CDR3 DNA: TGTGCTTGGGGGCAGGGACCCTGGGCTGGGGCCAACGTCCTGACTTTC. Residues: CAWGQGPWAGANVLTF.

The V call is TRBV2, the J call TRBJ1-2, with 9 bases fitting TRBD1. V gave up 3 bases and J gave up 2 bases; unmatched junction bases: 1. The CDR3 is made up of 14 amino acids. Germline assignment: CDR1 SNHLY and CDR2 FYNNEI. The CDR3 nucleotides are TGTGCCAGCAGTGACGGACAGGGGAACTATGGCTACACCTTC. Protein sequence: CASSDGQGNYGYTF. The variable domain in full, completed from reference TRBV2 and TRBJ1-2, reads EPEVTQTPSHQVTQMGQEVILRCVPISNHLYFYWYRQILGQKVEFLVSFYNNEISEKSEIFDDQFSVERPDGSNFTLKIRSTKLEDSAMYFCASSDGQGNYGYTFGSGTRLTVV.

The V and J genes are TRBV19 and TRBJ2-5, with 7 bases fitting TRBD1. The J call may be in error: the DNA end matches TRBJ2-7 better. The CDR3 is 12 residues long. Germline lookup yields CDR1 LNHDA and CDR2 SQIVND (reference sequence). CDR3 nucleotide sequence: TGTGCCAGTAGTCCACAGGGGTACGAGCAGTACTTC. Protein product: CASSPQGYEQYF.

This chain uses TRBV6-6 with TRBJ2-7; D unresolved. Germline values: CDR1 MNHNY, CDR2 SVGAGI (reference sequence). Trimming pared 0 bases from V and 6 bases from J, leaving 12 bases between. This CDR3 comprises 14 residues. The CDR3 DNA reads TGTGCCAGCAGTTACTCGTCTTCCTCCGGCGAGCAGTACTTC. Translating it yields CASSYSSSSGEQYF.

The chain links TRBV7-9 to TRBJ2-5, with 8 nucleotides matching TRBD1. This CDR3 contains 13 residues. J lost 4 bases, V lost 4 bases, and 2 bases had no gene match. In germline, CDR1 is SEHNR, CDR2 FQNEAQ (reference sequence). The CDR3 reads CASSSGGAETQYF. DNA for the CDR3: TGTGCCAGCAGCTCAGGGGGCGCAGAGACCCAGTACTTC. Drawing the rest from reference TRBV7-9 and TRBJ2-5, the complete variable domain is DTGVSQNPRHKITKRGQNVTFRCDPISEHNRLYWYRQTLGQGPEFLTYFQNEAQLEKSRLLSDRFSAERPKGSFSTLEIQRTEQGDSAMYLCASSSGGAETQYFGPGTRLLVL.

This sequence joins TRBV10-3 and TRBJ2-5, with D perhaps matching TRBD2 (5 bases). The V and J ends lost 0 bases and 1 base respectively, with 6 bases between them. The CDR3 has 14 amino acids. The germline V gene has CDR1 ENHRY and CDR2 SYGVKD. The CDR3 loop is CAISESRVQETQYF. The CDR3 coding sequence is TGTGCCATCAGTGAGTCGCGGGTCCAAGAGACCCAGTACTTC.

The rearrangement links TRBV4-2 to TRBJ2-1, with 9 positions matching TRBD1. CDR1 and CDR2 (germline): LGHNA, YNFKEQ. The trim removed 0 bases at V and 8 bases at J, leaving 5 bases unmatched. This CDR3 region has 15 residues. CDR3 DNA sequence: TGTGCCAGCAGCCAAGATGGGGGACAGGGCGATGAGCAGTTCTTC. It is translated as CASSQDGGQGDEQFF.

The chain employs TRBV2 and TRBJ2-2; 8 bases agree with TRBD2. With V trimmed by 7 bases and J by 1 base, 5 bases remained unmatched. Germline V lookup: CDR1 SNHLY, CDR2 FYNNEI. The CDR3 has 15 residues. Here the CDR3 reads CASKAGGRNTGELFF. The CDR3 bases are TGTGCCAGCAAGGCGGGGGGTCGGAACACCGGGGAGCTGTTTTTT.

J is TRBJ2-3 and V is TRBV28; the D gene is possibly TRBD1 (5 bases). CDR3 length: 14 residues. CDR1 and CDR2 (germline): MDHEN, SYDVKM. Trimming cost V 2 bases and J 6 bases, with 12 bases left between them. The CDR3 reads CASSLGAGVDTQYF. The CDR3 DNA sequence: TGTGCCAGCAGTTTAGGGGCAGGAGTGGATACGCAGTATTTT.

V is TRBV7-9 and J is TRBJ1-1; 10 bases map to TRBD1. Losses at the gene ends were 0 bases for V and 6 bases for J; bases not matched to a gene: 4. The V gene's germline CDR1 is SEHNR and CDR2 FQNEAQ (reference sequence). The CDR3 is made up of 15 amino acids. The CDR3 nucleotides are TGTGCCAGCAGCTTAGCGGGACAGGGGATACCTGAAGCTTTCTTT. This gives the protein CASSLAGQGIPEAFF.

The chain carries TRBV15 and TRBJ2-1; 7 nucleotides match TRBD2. Germline loops: CDR1 LNHNV, CDR2 YYDKDF (reference sequence). J lost 2 bases, V lost 0 bases, and 10 bases had no gene match. This CDR3 comprises 18 residues. The chain's CDR3 is CATSRDVGSGTTYNEQFF. CDR3 bases: TGTGCCACCAGCAGAGATGTAGGAAGCGGGACCACCTACAATGAGCAGTTCTTC. The whole variable domain, filled in from reference TRBV15 and TRBJ2-1, reads DAMVIQNPRYQVTQFGKPVTLSCSQTLNHNVMYWYQQKSSQAPKLLFHYYDKDFNNEADTPDNFQSRRPNTSFCFLDIRSPGLGDTAMYLCATSRDVGSGTTYNEQFFGPGTRLTVL.

The chain links TRBV7-2 to TRBJ2-2; 10 nucleotides match TRBD2. V shed 6 bases, J shed 4 bases, and the junction held 5 bases outside the gene matches. Per the germline V gene, CDR1 is SGHTA and CDR2 is FQGNSA. The CDR3 totals 15 residues. The CDR3 bases are TGTGCCAGCAGATCTAGCGGGGGAACCACCGGGGAGCTGTTTTTT. Its protein product is CASRSSGGTTGELFF.

The CDR3 bases are TGTGCCAGCTGGGGCGGGAGGGCCCTCACCACCGGGGAGCTGTTTTTT. Encoded protein: CASWGGRALTTGELFF. The chain carries TRBV27 and TRBJ2-2; TRBD2 matches at 9 bases. Germline loops: CDR1 MNHEY, CDR2 SMNVEV (reference sequence). CDR3 size: 16 residues. J was trimmed by 4 bases and V by 8 bases; bases with no gene match: 11.

The chain has TRBV10-3 and TRBJ1-1, with D uncertain. Germline loops: CDR1 ENHRY, CDR2 SYGVKD. V lost 11 bases and J 1 base, leaving 11 bases between the germline ends. This CDR3 comprises 12 residues. CDR3 loop: CAHGTKNTEAFF. The CDR3 DNA sequence: TGTGCCCACGGTACGAAGAACACTGAAGCTTTCTTT.

For the CDR3, the DNA is TGCGCCAGCAGCAAAGGGGACAGGAACCGCTACGAGCAGTACTTC. This sequence encodes CASSKGDRNRYEQYF. This chain joins TRBV5-1 and TRBJ2-7, with TRBD1 matching over 8 bases. Germline V gene data show CDR1 as SGHRS and CDR2 as YFSETQ. Trimming cost V 4 bases and J 3 bases; bases outside gene matches: 9. The CDR3 covers 15 residues. The full variable domain, its missing parts supplied by reference TRBV5-1 and TRBJ2-7, is KAGVTQTPRYLIKTRGQQVTLSCSPISGHRSVSWYQQTPGQGLQFLFEYFSETQRNKGNFPGRFSGRQFSNSRSEMNVSTLELGDSALYLCASSKGDRNRYEQYFGPGTRLTVT.

This chain uses TRBV5-1 with TRBJ2-3, with 8 bases fitting TRBD2. The CDR3 is 15 residues long. Trimming at V came to 0 bases and at J to 4 bases, leaving 4 bases not matched to a gene. CDR1 is SGHRS and CDR2 is YFSETQ in the germline V gene. CDR3 sequence: CASSLGSGSSDTQYF. As DNA, the CDR3 is TGCGCCAGCAGCTTGGGGAGCGGGAGCTCAGATACGCAGTATTTT.

A note on this clone: One junction end does not reproduce the germline sequence, and a read error may be involved. This rearrangement joins TRBV5-1 to TRBJ2-1; 10 nucleotides align to TRBD1. There are 14 residues in the CDR3. From germline, CDR1 is SGHRS and CDR2 YFSETQ. CDR3 loop: CASRLGQGLNEQFF. DNA of the CDR3: TGCGCCAGCAGATTGGGACAGGGGCTAAATGAGCAGTTCTTC.